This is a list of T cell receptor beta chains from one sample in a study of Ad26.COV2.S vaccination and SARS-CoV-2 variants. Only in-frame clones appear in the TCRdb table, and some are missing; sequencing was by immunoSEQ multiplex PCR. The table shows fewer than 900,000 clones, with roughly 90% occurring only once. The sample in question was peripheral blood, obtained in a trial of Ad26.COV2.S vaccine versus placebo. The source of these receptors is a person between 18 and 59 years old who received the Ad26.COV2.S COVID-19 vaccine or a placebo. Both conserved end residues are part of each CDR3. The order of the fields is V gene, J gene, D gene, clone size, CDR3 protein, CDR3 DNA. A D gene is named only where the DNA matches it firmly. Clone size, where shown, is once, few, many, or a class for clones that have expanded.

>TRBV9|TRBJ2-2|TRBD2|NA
CASSPQEGAGVTGELFF
TGTGCCAGCAGCCCCCAGGAGGGAGCGGGGGTCACCGGGGAGCTGTTTTTT
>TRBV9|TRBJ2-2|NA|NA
CAVSQGRTGELFF
TGTGCCGTCTCACAGGGTCGCACCGGGGAGCTGTTTTTT
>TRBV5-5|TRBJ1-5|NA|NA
CASSFQGLNQPQHF
TGTGCCAGCAGCTTCCAGGGGCTGAATCAGCCCCAGCATTTT
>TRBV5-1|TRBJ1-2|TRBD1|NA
CASSFQGAMGYTF
TGCGCCAGCAGCTTTCAGGGGGCGATGGGCTACACCTTC
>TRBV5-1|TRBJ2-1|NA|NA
CASSLARQGGGLSSYNEQFF
TGCGCCAGCAGCTTGGCCCGGCAGGGTGGCGGTTTAAGCTCCTACAATGAGCAGTTCTTC
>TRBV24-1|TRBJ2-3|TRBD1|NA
CATSDEARTGKTVDTQYF
TGTGCCACCAGTGATGAAGCCCGGACAGGCAAAACAGTGGATACGCAGTATTTT
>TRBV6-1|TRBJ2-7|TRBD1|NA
CASSVSTGTGAYEQYF
TGTGCCAGCAGTGTTTCGACCGGGACAGGCGCCTACGAGCAGTACTTC
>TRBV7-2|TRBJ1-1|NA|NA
CASSFQGNTEAFF
TGTGCCAGCAGCTTCCAGGGGAACACTGAAGCTTTCTTT
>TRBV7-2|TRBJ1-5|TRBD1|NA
CASSPGQGFNQPQHF
TGTGCCAGCAGCCCCGGACAGGGGTTCAATCAGCCCCAGCATTTT
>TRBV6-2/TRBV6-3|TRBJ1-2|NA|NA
CASSSLRGGNYGYTF
TGTGCCAGCAGTTCCTTGAGAGGGGGAAACTATGGCTACACCTTC
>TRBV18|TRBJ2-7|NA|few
CASSPPASSYEQYF
TGTGCCAGCTCACCACCGGCCAGTTCCTACGAGCAGTACTTC
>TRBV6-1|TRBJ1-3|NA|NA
CASSERARSGNTIYF
TGTGCCAGCAGTGAAAGGGCTCGCTCTGGAAACACCATATATTTT
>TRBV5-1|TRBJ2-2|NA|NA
CASSLDRGNGELFF
TGCGCCAGCAGCTTGGATCGGGGAAACGGGGAGCTGTTTTTT
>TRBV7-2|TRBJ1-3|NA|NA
CASSSPGVSGNTIYF
TGTGCCAGCAGCTCCCCAGGGGTCTCTGGAAACACCATATATTTT
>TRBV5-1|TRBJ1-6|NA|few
CASSLAGSYSPLHF
TGCGCCAGCAGCTTAGCAGGGTCCTACTCACCCCTCCACTTT
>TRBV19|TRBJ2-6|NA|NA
CASNLRPGANVLTF
TGTGCCAGTAATTTAAGGCCTGGGGCCAACGTCCTGACTTTC
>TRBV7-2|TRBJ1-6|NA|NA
CASSPSQFSPLHF
TGTGCCAGCAGCCCTTCACAGTTCTCACCCCTCCACTTT
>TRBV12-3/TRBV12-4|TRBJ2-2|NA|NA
CASKAPNTGELFF
TGTGCCAGCAAGGCTCCGAACACCGGGGAGCTGTTTTTT
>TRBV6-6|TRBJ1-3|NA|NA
CASSYGMDSTRNTIYF
TGTGCCAGCAGTTACGGGATGGACAGTACCCGAAACACCATATATTTT
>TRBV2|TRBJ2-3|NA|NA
CASSETSLLGADTQYF
TGTGCCAGCAGTGAAACTAGCCTCCTAGGTGCAGATACGCAGTATTTT
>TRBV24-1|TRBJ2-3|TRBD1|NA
CATSDPGQSTDTQYF
TGTGCCACCAGTGATCCGGGACAGAGCACAGATACGCAGTATTTT
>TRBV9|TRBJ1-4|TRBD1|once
CASSFGQGHEKLFF
TGTGCCAGCAGCTTCGGACAGGGACATGAAAAACTGTTTTTT